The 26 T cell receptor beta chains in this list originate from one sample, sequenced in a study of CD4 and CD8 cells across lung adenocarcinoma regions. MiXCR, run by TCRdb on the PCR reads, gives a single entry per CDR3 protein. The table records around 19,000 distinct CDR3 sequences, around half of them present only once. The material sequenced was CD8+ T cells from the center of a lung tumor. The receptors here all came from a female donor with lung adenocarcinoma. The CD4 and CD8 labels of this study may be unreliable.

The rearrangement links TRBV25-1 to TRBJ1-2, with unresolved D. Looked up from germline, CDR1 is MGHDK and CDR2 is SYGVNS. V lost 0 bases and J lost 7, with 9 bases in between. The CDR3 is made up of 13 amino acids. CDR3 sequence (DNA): TGTGCCAGCAGTGAATACGAAGGCATTGGCTACACCTTC. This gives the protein CASSEYEGIGYTF.

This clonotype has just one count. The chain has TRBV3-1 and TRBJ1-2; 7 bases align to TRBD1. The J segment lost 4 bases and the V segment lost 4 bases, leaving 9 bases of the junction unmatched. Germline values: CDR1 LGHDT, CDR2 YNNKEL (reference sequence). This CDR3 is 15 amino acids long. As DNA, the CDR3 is TGTGCCAGCAGCCCGGAGACAGGGAGGGGCTATGGCTACACCTTC. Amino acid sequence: CASSPETGRGYGYTF.

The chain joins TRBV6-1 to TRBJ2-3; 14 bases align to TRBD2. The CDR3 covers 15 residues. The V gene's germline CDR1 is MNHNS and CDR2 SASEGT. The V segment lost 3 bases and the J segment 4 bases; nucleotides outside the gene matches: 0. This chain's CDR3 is CASSEGLAGADTQYF. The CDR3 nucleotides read TGTGCCAGCAGTGAGGGACTAGCGGGAGCAGATACGCAGTATTTT.

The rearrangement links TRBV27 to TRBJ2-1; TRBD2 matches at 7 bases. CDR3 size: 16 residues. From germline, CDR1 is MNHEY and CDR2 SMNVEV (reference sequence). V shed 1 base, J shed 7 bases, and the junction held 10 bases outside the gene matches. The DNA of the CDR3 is TGTGCCAGCAGTTTATTTGCGGGCGGGGGAGGTAATGAGCAGTTCTTC. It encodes CASSLFAGGGGNEQFF.

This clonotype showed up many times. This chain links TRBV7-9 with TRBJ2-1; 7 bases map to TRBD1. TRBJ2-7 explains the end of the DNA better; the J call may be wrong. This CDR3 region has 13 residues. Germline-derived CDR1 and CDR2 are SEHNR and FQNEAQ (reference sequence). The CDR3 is CASSLDRTYEQYF. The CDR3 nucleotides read TGTGCCAGCAGCTTGGACAGGACCTACGAGCAGTACTTC.

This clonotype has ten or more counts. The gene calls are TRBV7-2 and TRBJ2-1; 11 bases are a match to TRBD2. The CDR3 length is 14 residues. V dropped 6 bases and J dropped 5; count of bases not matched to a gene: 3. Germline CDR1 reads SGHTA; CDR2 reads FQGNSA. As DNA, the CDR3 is TGTGCCAGCAGGAGACTAGCGGGGAACAATGAGCAGTTCTTC. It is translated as CASRRLAGNNEQFF.

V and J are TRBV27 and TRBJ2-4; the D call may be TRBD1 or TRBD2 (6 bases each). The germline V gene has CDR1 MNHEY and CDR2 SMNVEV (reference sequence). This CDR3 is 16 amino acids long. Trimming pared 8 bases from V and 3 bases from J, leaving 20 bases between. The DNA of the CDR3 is TGTGCCAGCGGGGGGCAAGGGGTGTGTGACAAAAACATTCAGTACTTC. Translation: CASGGQGVCDKNIQYF.

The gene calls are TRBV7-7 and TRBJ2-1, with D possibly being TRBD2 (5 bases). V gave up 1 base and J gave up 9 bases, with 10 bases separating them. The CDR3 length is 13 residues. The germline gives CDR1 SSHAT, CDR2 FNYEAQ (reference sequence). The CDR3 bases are TGTGCCAGCAGCTTAGAGCTAGCAGGTGAGCAGTTCTTC. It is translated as CASSLELAGEQFF.

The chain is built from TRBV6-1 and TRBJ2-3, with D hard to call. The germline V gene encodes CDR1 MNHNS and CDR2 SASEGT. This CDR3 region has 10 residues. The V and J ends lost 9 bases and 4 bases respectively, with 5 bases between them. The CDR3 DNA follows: TGTGCCAGTGGGTCAGATACGCAGTATTTT. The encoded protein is CASGSDTQYF.

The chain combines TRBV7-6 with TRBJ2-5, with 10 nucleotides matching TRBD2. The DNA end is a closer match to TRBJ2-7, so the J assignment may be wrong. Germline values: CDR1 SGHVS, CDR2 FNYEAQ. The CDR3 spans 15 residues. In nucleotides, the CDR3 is TGTGCCAGCAGCTTAGGGCTAGCGGGAGCCTACGAGCAGTACTTC. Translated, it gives CASSLGLAGAYEQYF.

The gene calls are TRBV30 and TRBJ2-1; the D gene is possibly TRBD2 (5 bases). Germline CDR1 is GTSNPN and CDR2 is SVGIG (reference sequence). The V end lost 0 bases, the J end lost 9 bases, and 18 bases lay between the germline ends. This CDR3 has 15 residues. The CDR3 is CAWSVGSEFSGEQFF. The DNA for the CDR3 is TGTGCCTGGAGTGTCGGTAGCGAGTTTTCAGGTGAGCAGTTCTTC.

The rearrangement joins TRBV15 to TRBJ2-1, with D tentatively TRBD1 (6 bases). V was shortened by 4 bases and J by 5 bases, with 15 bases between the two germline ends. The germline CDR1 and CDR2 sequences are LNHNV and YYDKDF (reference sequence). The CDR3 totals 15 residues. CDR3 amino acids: CATSIVSRTDNEQFF. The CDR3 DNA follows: TGTGCCACCAGCATTGTTTCCCGGACAGACAATGAGCAGTTCTTC.

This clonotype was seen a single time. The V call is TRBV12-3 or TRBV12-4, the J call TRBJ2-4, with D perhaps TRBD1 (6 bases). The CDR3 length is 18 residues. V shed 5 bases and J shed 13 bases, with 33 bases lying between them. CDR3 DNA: TGTGCCAGCAGTGCCCCCGTGTCGGGGCTGTGGGACAAAGACACGCAGTACTTC. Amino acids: CASSAPVSGLWDKDTQYF.

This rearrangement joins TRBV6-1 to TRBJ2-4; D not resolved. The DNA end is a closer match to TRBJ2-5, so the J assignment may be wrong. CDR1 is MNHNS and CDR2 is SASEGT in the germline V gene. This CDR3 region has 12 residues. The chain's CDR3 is CATPPRQETQYF. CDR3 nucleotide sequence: TGTGCCACCCCCCCCAGGCAGGAGACCCAGTACTTC.

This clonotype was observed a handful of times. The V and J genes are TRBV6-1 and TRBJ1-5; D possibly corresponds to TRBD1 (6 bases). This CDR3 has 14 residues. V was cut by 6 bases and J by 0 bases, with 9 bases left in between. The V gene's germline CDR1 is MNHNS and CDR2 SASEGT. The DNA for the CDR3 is TGTGCCAGCAGCACCAGGGGTAGCAATCAGCCCCAGCATTTT. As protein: CASSTRGSNQPQHF.

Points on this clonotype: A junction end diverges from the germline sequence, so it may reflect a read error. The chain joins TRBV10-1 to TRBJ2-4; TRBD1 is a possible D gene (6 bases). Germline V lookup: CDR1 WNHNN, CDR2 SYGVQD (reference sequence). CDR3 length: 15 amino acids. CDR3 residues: CGSSPGLGDTNIQYF. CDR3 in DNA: TGCGGCAGCAGTCCGGGGCTGGGGGACACAAATATTCAGTATTTC.

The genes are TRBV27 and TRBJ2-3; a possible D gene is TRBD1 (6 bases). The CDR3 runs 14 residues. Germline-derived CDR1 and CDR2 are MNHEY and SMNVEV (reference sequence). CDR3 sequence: CAGSGGADQETQYF. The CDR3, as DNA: TGTGCGGGCAGTGGGGGCGCAGATCAAGAGACGCAGTATTTT.

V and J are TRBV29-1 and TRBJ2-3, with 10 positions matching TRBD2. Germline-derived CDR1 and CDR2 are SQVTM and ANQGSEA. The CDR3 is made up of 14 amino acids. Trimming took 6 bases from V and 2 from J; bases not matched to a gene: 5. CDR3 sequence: CSVRTSGSTDTQYF. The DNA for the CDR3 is TGCAGCGTCCGGACTAGCGGATCCACAGATACGCAGTATTTT.

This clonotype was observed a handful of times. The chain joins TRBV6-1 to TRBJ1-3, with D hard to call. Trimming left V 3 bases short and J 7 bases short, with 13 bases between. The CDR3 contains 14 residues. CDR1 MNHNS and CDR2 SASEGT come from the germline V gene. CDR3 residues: CASSEAQALNTIYF. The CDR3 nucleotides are TGTGCCAGCAGTGAGGCTCAGGCCCTGAACACCATATATTTT.

The CDR3: CASSLAPRTGTSTDTQYF. CDR3 sequence (DNA): TGTGCCAGCAGCTTAGCCCCTCGGACAGGAACTAGCACAGATACGCAGTATTTT. The chain carries TRBV7-8 and TRBJ2-3; TRBD1 aligns across 7 bases. The CDR3 loop spans 18 amino acids. Germline V CDR1 and CDR2: SGHVS, FQNEAQ. V lost 0 bases and J lost 0; bases outside the gene matches: 9.

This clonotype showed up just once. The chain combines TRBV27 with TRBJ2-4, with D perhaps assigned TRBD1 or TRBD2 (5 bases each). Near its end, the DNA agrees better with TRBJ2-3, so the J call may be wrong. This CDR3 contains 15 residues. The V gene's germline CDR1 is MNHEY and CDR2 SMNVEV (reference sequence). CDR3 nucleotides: TGTGCCAGCGGGCCGGGGCTGGGAGCCAAAGACATTCAGTATTTT. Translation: CASGPGLGAKDIQYF.

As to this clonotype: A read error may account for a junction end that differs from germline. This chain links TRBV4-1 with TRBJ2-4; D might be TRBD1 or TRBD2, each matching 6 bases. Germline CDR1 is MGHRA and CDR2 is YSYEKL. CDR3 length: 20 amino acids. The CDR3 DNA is TGCGCCAGCAGCCAAATTTTAGGGGGGAACGGGGGCCGTGCCAAAGACATTCAGTACTTC. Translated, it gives CASSQILGGNGGRAKDIQYF.

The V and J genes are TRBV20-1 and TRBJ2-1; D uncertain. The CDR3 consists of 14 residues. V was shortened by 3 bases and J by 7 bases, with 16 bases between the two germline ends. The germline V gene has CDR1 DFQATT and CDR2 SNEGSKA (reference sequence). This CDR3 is CSASLGSVRNEQFF. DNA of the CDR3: TGCAGTGCTAGTCTGGGCTCGGTGAGGAATGAGCAGTTCTTC.

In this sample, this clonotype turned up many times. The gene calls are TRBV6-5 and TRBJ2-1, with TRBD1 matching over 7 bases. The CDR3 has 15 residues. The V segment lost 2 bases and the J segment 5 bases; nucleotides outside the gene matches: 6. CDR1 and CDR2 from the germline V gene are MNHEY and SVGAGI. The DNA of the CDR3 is TGTGCCAGCAGTTACCGCCAGGGGGAAAACAATGAGCAGTTCTTC. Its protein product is CASSYRQGENNEQFF.

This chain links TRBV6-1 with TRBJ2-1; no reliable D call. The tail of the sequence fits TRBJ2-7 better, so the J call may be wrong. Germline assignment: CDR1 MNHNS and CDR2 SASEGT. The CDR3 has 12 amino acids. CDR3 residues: CASSERRYEQYV. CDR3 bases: TGTGCCAGCAGTGAGCGGCGCTACGAGCAGTACGTC.

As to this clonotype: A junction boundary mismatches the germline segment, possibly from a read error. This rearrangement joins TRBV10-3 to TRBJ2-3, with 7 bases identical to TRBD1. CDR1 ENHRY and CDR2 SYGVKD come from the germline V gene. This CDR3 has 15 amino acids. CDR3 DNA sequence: TGTGCCATCGGTGAGGGGGCGGGTGAGGTAGAGACGCAGTATTTC. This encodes CAIGEGAGEVETQYF.